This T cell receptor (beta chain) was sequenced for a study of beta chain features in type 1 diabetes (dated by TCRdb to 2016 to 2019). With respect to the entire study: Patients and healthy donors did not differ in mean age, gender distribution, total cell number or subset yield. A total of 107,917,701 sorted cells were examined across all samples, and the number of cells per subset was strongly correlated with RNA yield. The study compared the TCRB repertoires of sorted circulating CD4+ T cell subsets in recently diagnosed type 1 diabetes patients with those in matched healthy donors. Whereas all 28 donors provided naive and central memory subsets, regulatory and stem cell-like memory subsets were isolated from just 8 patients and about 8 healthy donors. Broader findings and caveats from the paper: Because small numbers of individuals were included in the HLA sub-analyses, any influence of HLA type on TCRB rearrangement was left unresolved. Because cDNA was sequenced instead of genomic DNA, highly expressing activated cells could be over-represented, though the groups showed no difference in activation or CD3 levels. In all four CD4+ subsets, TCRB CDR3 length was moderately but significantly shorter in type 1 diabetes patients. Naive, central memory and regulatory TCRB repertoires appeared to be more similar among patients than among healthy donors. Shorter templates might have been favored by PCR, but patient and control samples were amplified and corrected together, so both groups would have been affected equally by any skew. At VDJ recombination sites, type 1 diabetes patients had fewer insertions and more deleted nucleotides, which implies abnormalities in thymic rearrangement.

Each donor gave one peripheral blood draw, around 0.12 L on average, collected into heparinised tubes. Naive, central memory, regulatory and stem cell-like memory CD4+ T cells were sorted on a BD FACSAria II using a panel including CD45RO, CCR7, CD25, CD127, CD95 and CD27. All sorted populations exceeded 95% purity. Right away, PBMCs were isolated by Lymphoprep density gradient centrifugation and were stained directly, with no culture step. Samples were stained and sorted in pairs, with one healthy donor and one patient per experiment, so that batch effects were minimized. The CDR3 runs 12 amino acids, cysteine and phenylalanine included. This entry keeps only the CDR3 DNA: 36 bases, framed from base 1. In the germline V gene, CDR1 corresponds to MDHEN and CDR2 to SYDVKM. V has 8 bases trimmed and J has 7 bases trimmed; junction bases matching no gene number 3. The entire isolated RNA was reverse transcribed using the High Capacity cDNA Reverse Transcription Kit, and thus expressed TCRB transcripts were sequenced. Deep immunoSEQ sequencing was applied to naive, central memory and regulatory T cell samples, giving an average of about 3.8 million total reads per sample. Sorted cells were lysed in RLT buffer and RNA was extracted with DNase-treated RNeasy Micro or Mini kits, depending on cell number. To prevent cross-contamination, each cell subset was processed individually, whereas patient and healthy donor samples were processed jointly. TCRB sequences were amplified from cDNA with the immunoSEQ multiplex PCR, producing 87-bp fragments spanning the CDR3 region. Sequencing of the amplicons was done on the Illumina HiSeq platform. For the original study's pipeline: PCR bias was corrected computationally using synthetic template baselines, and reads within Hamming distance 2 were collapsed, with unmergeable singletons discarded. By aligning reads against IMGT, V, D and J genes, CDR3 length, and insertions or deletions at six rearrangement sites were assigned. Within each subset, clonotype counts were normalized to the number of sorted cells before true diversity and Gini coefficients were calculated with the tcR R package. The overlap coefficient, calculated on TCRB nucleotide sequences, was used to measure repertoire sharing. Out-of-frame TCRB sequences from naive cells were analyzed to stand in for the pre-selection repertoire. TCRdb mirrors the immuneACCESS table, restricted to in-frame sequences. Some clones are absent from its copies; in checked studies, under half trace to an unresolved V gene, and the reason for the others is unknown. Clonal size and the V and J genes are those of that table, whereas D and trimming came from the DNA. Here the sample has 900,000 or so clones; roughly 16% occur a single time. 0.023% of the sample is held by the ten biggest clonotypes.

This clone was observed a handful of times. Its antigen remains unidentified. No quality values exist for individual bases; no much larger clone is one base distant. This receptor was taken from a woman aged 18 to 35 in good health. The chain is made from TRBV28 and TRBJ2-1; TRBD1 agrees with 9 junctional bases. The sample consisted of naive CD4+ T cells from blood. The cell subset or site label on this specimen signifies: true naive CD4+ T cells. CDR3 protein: CASLQGANEQFF. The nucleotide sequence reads TGTGCCAGCCTACAGGGGGCGAATGAGCAGTTCTTC.